This TCR beta chain is drawn from a study of blood T cell repertoires in COVID-19. Background on the study: T cells, B-cell-depleted T cells, or PBMCs supplied cDNA or gDNA.

How the authors handled the data: Amplification of reference gene primers provided the estimated nucleated cell counts. TCRdb keeps only in-frame clones here, not all; method: immunoSEQ multiplex PCR. The V and J calls and the clone size are those of that table, but D and trimming were determined from the DNA. The sample carries 45,000 to 50,000 clones, roughly nine tenths recorded once. This TCR came from a human donor in a cohort sampled during active COVID-19. The sequencing sample was made of peripheral blood.

The CDR3 sequence: CASSLGDPYEQYF. CDR3 coding DNA: TGCGCCAGCAGCCTGGGAGACCCCTACGAGCAGTACTTC. The chain carries TRBV4-1 and TRBJ2-7; D might be TRBD2 (5 bases). With 4 bases removed from V and 2 bases from J, the gap between germline ends came to 9 bases. CDR3 length: 13 residues. The V gene's germline CDR1 is MGHRA and CDR2 YSYEKL.